The TCR beta chain under discussion was sequenced for a study of blood T cell repertoires in COVID-19. At the level of the study: Samples representing acute and convalescent COVID-19 were sourced from the United States, Italy and Spain.

This clone was counted a few times. Participants' reported clinical history set cohort assignment. Sequencing was performed with immunoSEQ multiplex PCR; in TCRdb, only in-frame clones are kept and a portion is missing. Altogether around 180,000 clones are present, roughly 77% being singletons, with the ten largest covering approximately 16%. The V end lost 3 bases, the J end lost 4 bases, and 9 bases lay between the germline ends. The CDR3 consists of 13 residues. CDR1 is SGHTA, CDR2 FQGTGA, per germline. The chain couples TRBV7-3 to TRBJ2-5; a possible D gene is TRBD1 (6 bases). The sequence derives from a woman in her forties or fifties with acute COVID-19. Input material: PBMCs or T cells enriched from blood (not recorded which). CDR3 sequence: CASSFRGGETQYF. CDR3 DNA sequence: TGTGCCAGCAGCTTTCGAGGGGGAGAGACCCAGTACTTC. The full variable domain, rest sourced from reference TRBV7-3 and TRBJ2-5, is GAGVSQTPSNKVTEKGKYVELRCDPISGHTALYWYRQSLGQGPEFLIYFQGTGAADDSGLPNDRFFAVRPEGSVSTLKIQRTERGDSAVYLCASSFRGGETQYFGPGTRLLVL.